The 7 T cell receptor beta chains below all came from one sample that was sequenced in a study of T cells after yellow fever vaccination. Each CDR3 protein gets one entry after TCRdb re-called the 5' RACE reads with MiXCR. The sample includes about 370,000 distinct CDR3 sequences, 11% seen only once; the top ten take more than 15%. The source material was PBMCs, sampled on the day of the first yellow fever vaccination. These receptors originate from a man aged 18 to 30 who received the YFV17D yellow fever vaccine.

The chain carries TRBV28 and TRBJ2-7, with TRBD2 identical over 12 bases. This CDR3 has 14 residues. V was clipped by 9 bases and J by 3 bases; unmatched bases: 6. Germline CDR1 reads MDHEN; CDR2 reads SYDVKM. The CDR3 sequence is CASTSGGTHYEQYV. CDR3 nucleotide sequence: TGTGCCAGTACTAGCGGGGGGACCCACTACGAGCAGTACGTC.

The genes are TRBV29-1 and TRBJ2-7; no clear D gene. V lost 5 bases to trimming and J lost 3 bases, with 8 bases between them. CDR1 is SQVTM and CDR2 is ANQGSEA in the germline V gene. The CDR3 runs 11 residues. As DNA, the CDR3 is TGCAGCGTTAAGGAATTCTACGAGCAGTACTTC. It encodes CSVKEFYEQYF.

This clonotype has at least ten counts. For the CDR3, the DNA is TGCAGTGCTAGTCCGGGACTATTCTTGGATACGCAGTATTTT. The encoded protein is CSASPGLFLDTQYF. The chain is built from TRBV20-1 and TRBJ2-3, with 7 bases fitting TRBD2. After removal of 3 bases from V and 6 bases from J, the junction contained 9 bases not matched to a gene. CDR3 size: 14 residues. The germline CDR1 and CDR2 sequences are DFQATT and SNEGSKA (reference sequence).

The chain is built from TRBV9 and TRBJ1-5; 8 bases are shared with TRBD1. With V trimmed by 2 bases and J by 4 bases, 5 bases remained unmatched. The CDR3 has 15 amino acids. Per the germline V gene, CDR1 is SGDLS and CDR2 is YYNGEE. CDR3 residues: CASSVGTGQNQPQHF. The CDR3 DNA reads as TGTGCCAGCAGCGTCGGGACAGGTCAAAATCAGCCCCAGCATTTT.

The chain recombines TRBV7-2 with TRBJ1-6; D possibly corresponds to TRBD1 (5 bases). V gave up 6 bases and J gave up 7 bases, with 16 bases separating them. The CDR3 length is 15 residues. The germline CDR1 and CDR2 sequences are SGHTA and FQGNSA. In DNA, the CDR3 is TGTGCCAGCAGTACTAGGGGAGGGTTGAATTCACCCCTCCACTTT. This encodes CASSTRGGLNSPLHF.

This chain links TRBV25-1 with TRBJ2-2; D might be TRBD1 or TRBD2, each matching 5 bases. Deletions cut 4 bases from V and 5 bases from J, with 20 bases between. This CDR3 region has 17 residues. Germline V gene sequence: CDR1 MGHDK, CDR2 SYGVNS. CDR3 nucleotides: TGTGCCAGCAGTGGGTTTGAAACGGGGACCGTTACCGGGGAGCTGTTTTTT. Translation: CASSGFETGTVTGELFF.

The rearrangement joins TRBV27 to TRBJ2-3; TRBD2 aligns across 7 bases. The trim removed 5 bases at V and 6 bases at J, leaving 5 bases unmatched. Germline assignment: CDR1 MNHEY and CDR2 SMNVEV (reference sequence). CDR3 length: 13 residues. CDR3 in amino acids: CASSRTSPDTQYF. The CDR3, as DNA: TGTGCCAGCAGTAGGACTAGTCCCGATACGCAGTATTTT.